These 9 T cell receptor beta chains were all obtained from the same sample, sequenced in a study of radiation and T cells in renal cell carcinoma. As for time point: blood 2 weeks post-SBRT. Sample treatment: 15 Gy SBRT to primary tumor, nephrectomy 4 weeks later. Only in-frame clones appear in the TCRdb table, and some are missing; sequencing was by immunoSEQ multiplex PCR. The sample yields roughly 78,000 clones, around 76% seen once. The source was blood, collected from a patient whose treatment included radiotherapy and nephrectomy. These receptors all stem from a man aged 55 to 69 with renal cell carcinoma.

This chain connects TRBV14 to TRBJ1-4; D call uncertain. The CDR3 length is 15 residues. Germline V gene sequence: CDR1 SGHDN, CDR2 FVKESK. V shed 4 bases and J shed 6 bases, with 15 bases lying between them. CDR3 sequence reads: CASSPRIGSDEKLFF. The DNA of the CDR3 is TGTGCCAGCAGCCCTAGGATCGGGTCTGATGAAAAACTGTTTTTT. Drawing the rest from reference TRBV14 and TRBJ1-4, the complete variable domain is EAGVTQFPSHSVIEKGQTVTLRCDPISGHDNLYWYRRVMGKEIKFLLHFVKESKQDESGMPNNRFLAERTGGTYSTLKVQPAELEDSGVYFCASSPRIGSDEKLFFGSGTQLSVL.

This clone was observed once. The chain recombines TRBV2 with TRBJ1-1; D unclear. This CDR3 is built from 14 residues. Germline assignment: CDR1 SNHLY and CDR2 FYNNEI. V lost 6 bases, J lost 3 bases, and 14 bases lay in between. The CDR3 DNA follows: TGTGCCAGCAGGGGATCCCGGGTGGACACTGAAGCTTTCTTT. Its translation: CASRGSRVDTEAFF.

This clone occurred a few times. The chain recombines TRBV4-2 with TRBJ2-5; maybe TRBD2 (7 bases). The CDR3 contains 17 residues. Germline V gene lookup returns CDR1 LGHNA and CDR2 YNFKEQ. V was pared by 2 bases and J by 7 bases, with 23 bases between. The CDR3 sequence: CASSQILAGEGVGTQYF. The CDR3 DNA sequence: TGTGCCAGCAGCCAAATCCTAGCCGGGGAGGGGGTCGGGACCCAGTACTTC.

The genes are TRBV10-3 and TRBJ1-1, with D hard to call. The V gene lost 4 bases and the J gene lost 6 bases, with 6 bases spanning the gap. The CDR3 is made up of 11 amino acids. Germline V gene lookup returns CDR1 ENHRY and CDR2 SYGVKD. The CDR3 nucleotides read TGTGCCATCAGTGCCGCCTCTGAAGCTTTCTTT. It yields the protein CAISAASEAFF.

V is TRBV7-7 and J is TRBJ2-1, with a tentative D call TRBD1 (6 bases). The CDR3 loop spans 15 amino acids. V was shortened by 1 base and J by 3 bases, with 10 bases between the two germline ends. The germline V gene has CDR1 SSHAT and CDR2 FNYEAQ (reference sequence). The CDR3, as DNA: TGTGCCAGCAGCTTAGAACAGGGTGGCTACAATGAGCAGTTCTTC. It is translated as CASSLEQGGYNEQFF.

CDR3 in amino acids: CASSGDRVAYEQYF. As DNA, the CDR3 is TGCGCCAGCAGCGGGGACAGGGTAGCCTACGAGCAGTACTTC. This chain uses TRBV5-1 with TRBJ2-7; TRBD1 matches at 9 bases. The CDR3 runs to 14 residues. Germline V CDR1 and CDR2: SGHRS, YFSETQ. V shed 4 bases, J shed 2 bases, and the junction held 4 bases outside the gene matches. Full variable domain (missing parts from reference TRBV5-1 and TRBJ2-7): KAGVTQTPRYLIKTRGQQVTLSCSPISGHRSVSWYQQTPGQGLQFLFEYFSETQRNKGNFPGRFSGRQFSNSRSEMNVSTLELGDSALYLCASSGDRVAYEQYFGPGTRLTVT.

The chain recombines TRBV6-5 with TRBJ2-1; tentative D call: TRBD2 (5 bases). Germline-derived CDR1 and CDR2 are MNHEY and SVGAGI. There are 11 residues in the CDR3. Trimming cost V 7 bases and J 10 bases, with 11 bases left between them. The CDR3 loop is CASTRSGEQFF. CDR3 in DNA: TGTGCCAGCACTCGATCGGGGGAGCAGTTCTTC.

The chain couples TRBV4-1 to TRBJ2-1; 13 nucleotides agree with TRBD2. This CDR3 is built from 15 residues. Germline V lookup: CDR1 MGHRA, CDR2 YSYEKL. Trimming cost V 4 bases and J 8 bases; bases outside gene matches: 5. CDR3: CASSPLAGGKDEQFF. CDR3 sequence (DNA): TGCGCCAGCAGCCCACTAGCGGGAGGGAAAGATGAGCAGTTCTTC.

The chain couples TRBV6-6 to TRBJ2-5; 9 bases agree with TRBD2. The trim removed 5 bases at V and 5 bases at J, leaving 6 bases unmatched. From germline, CDR1 is MNHNY and CDR2 SVGAGI (reference sequence). CDR3 length: 14 residues. This chain's CDR3 is CASSTGTSKETQYF. The CDR3 nucleotides are TGTGCCAGCAGTACCGGGACTAGCAAGGAGACCCAGTACTTC.